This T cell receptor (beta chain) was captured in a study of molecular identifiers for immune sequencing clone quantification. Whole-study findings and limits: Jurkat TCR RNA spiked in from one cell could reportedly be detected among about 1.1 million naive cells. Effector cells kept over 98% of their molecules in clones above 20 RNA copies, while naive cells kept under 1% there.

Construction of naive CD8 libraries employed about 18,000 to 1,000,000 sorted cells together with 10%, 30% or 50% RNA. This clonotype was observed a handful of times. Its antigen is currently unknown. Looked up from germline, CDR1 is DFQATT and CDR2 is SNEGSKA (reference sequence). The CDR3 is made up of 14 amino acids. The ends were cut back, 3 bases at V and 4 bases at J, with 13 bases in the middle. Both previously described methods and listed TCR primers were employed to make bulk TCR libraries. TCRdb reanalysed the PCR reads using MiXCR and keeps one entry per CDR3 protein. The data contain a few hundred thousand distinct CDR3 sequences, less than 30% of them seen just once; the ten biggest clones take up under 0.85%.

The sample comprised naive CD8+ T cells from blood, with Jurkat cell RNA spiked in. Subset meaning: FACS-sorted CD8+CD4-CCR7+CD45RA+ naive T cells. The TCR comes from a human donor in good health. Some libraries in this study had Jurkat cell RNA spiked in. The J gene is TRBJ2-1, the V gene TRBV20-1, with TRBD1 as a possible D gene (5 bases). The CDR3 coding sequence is TGCAGTGCTAGTATAAGGTCAGGGTACAATGAGCAGTTCTTC. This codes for CSASIRSGYNEQFF.